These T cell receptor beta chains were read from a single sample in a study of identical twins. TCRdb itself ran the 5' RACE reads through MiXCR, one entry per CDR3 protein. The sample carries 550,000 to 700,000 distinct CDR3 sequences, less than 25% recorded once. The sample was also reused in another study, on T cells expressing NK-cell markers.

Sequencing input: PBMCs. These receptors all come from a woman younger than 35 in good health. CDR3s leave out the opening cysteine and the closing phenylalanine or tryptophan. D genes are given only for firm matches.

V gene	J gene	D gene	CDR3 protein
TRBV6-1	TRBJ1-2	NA	ASSEEQGYYGYT
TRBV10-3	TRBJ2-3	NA	AISGTPLGGDTQY
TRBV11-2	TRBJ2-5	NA	ASSLGLGIAPQETQY
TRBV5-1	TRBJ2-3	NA	ASSLPLAGDTQY
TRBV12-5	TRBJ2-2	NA	ASGLSRELF
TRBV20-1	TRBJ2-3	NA	SAGAKYTDTQY
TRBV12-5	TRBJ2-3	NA	ASGPDRTDTQY
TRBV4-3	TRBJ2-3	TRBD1	ASSQGRDSRGMDTQY
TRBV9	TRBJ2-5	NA	ASSRRGGKTQY
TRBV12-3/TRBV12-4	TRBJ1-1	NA	ASSLGRRGANTEAF
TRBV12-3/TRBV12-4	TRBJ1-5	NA	ASTTNRETQPQH
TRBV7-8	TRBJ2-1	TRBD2	ASTRLAGEVDNEQF
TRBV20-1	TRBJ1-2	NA	SARGPTRTIGYT
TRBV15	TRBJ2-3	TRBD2	ATSTRLAGGTDTQY
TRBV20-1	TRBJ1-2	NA	SAGNSLGDYGYT
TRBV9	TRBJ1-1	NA	ASSVGLRDEGEAF
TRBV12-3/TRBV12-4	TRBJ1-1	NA	ASSLVGARFEAF
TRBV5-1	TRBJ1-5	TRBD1	ASSPGQGGQPQH
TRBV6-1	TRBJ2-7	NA	ASSRSGTSDVGQY
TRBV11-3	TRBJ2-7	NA	ASSLTALFYEQY
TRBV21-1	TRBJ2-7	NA	ASSTARFRGVQY
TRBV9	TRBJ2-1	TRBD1	ASSPGTGREQF
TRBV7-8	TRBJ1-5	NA	ASSLERQFNQPQH
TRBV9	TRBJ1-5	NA	ASSVGEHQPQH
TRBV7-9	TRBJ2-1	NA	ASSLTGRRNNEQF
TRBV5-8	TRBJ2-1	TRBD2	ASSGGLAGAEQF
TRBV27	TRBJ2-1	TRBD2	ASRPRPSGSSNEQF
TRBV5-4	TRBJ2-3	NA	ASTSGDLGWTQY
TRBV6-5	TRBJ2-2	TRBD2	ASSHRLSGRQTGELF
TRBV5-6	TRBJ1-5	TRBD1	ASSSRWDRKPQH
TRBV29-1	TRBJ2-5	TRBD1	SVVGQVQETQY
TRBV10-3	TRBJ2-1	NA	AYAILGEQF
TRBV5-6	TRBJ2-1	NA	ASRTYNEQF
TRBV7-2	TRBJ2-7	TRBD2	ASSPAGGSYEQY
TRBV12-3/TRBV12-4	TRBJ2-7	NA	ASSPGPSQTYEQY
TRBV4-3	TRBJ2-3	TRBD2	ASSQERPSGTMDTQY
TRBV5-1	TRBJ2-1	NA	ASSPLGVNEQF
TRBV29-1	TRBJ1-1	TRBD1	SVGLTGGTGEAF
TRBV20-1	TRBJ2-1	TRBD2	SARDRTSGRAWEQF
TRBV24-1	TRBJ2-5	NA	ATSDGLKETQY
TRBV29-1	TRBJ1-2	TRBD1	SVEGQGHGYT
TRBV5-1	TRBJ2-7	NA	ASSLDPQGISYEQY
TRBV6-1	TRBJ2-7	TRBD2	ASSTPTSGTYEQY
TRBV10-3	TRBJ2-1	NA	AIAGGELNEQF
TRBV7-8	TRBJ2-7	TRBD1	ASSSGDRRYEQY
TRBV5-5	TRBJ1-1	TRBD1	ASSSQGQGLTEAF
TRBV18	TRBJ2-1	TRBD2	ASSHPAGGVYEQF
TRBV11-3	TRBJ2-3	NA	ASSRRLSGATDTQY
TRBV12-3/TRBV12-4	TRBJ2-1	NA	ASQEASRNEQF
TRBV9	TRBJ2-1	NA	ASSVKSILTQGEQF
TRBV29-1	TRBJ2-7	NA	SVDGGDEQY
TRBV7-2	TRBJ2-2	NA	ASTLGGELF
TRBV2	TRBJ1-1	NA	ASSEATMKGAF